The 14 T cell receptor beta chains below come from one sample, sequenced in a study of blood T cells in healthy people across ages. PCR was performed a second time for about 7 to 12 cycles using a sample-barcoded 5' primer and a J-beta primer mix. TCRdb reprocessed the 5' RACE reads via MiXCR and lists one record per CDR3 protein. The sample yields around 870,000 distinct CDR3 sequences, 29% seen once. Sequenced: blood. These receptors all stem from a woman of 80 years or more in good health.

At least ten counts were recorded for this clonotype. The chain combines TRBV29-1 with TRBJ2-3, with D perhaps TRBD1 or TRBD2 (5 bases each). CDR3 size: 16 residues. CDR1 and CDR2 from the germline V gene are SQVTM and ANQGSEA. V lost 6 bases, J lost 1 base, and 20 bases lay in between. CDR3 in DNA: TGCAGCGTAGGGAGTACTTGGGGCGGTGGCACAGATACGCAGTATTTT. Its translation: CSVGSTWGGGTDTQYF.

This clonotype was recorded many times. V and J are TRBV24-1 and TRBJ2-4; 9 bases are a match to TRBD1. V lost 2 bases to trimming and J lost 7 bases; unmatched junction nucleotides: 5. Germline V gene data show CDR1 as KGHDR and CDR2 as SFDVKD. This CDR3 comprises 15 residues. CDR3 sequence (DNA): TGTGCCACCAGTGATTCGGGACAGGGTACGAACATTCAGTACTTC. Its protein is CATSDSGQGTNIQYF.

The chain has TRBV20-1 and TRBJ2-3; no reliable D call. Trimming removed 2 bases at V and 0 bases at J, with 3 bases between. The CDR3 is 12 amino acids. CDR1 and CDR2 (germline): DFQATT, SNEGSKA (reference sequence). The CDR3 nucleotides read TGCAGTGCTAGATCGAGCACAGATACGCAGTATTTT. It encodes CSARSSTDTQYF.

The chain joins TRBV6-2 or TRBV6-3 to TRBJ2-5, with D unclear. The V and J ends lost 2 bases and 3 bases respectively, with 7 bases between them. Looked up from germline, CDR1 is MNHEY and CDR2 is SVGEGT. This CDR3 is 13 amino acids long. The CDR3 nucleotides are TGTGCCAGCAGTTACGGGGTCAAAGAGACCCAGTACTTC. Translation: CASSYGVKETQYF.

This clonotype came up many times. In DNA form, the CDR3 reads TGCGCCAGCAGCTTGGACACAGGGAATTCACCCCTCCACTTT. This translates into CASSLDTGNSPLHF. The chain employs TRBV5-1 and TRBJ1-6; a weak D match, TRBD1 (6 bases). Germline V lookup: CDR1 SGHRS, CDR2 YFSETQ. The CDR3 covers 14 residues. V was clipped by 0 bases and J by 7 bases, with 8 bases between them.

This clonotype was seen ten or more times. The CDR3: CASGGQGNADTQYF. The CDR3 DNA follows: TGTGCCAGCGGGGGACAGGGGAACGCAGATACGCAGTATTTT. The chain is built from TRBV25-1 and TRBJ2-3; 10 bases match TRBD1. The CDR3 totals 14 residues. From germline, CDR1 is MGHDK and CDR2 SYGVNS. The V and J ends lost 8 bases and 4 bases, in that order; junction bases with no gene match: 6.

Many counts were recorded for this clonotype. The chain combines TRBV7-9 with TRBJ2-3; TRBD1 aligns across 7 bases. Germline V CDR1 and CDR2: SEHNR, FQNEAQ (reference sequence). CDR3 length: 16 residues. V lost 4 bases to trimming and J lost 0 bases; unmatched junction nucleotides: 7. CDR3 sequence (DNA): TGTGCCAGCAGCTCCGGGACAGACACAAGCACAGATACGCAGTATTTT. Encoded protein: CASSSGTDTSTDTQYF.

CDR3 coding DNA: TGTGCCATCAGTGAGTCCGAAAGCTCCTACAATGAGCAGTTCTTC. Its protein product is CAISESESSYNEQFF. The V call is TRBV10-3, the J call TRBJ2-1; D is uncertain. This CDR3 is built from 15 residues. V was cut by 0 bases and J by 0 bases, with 6 bases left in between. The V gene's germline CDR1 is ENHRY and CDR2 SYGVKD.

This clonotype was observed a handful of times. The genes are TRBV5-1 and TRBJ2-3; 11 bases match TRBD2. Germline loops: CDR1 SGHRS, CDR2 YFSETQ. The CDR3 has 17 residues. The V gene end was trimmed by 3 bases and the J gene end by 2 bases; junction bases not matched to a gene: 8. For the CDR3, the DNA is TGCGCCAGCAGCTCGGGAGCTAGCGGGAGGAACACAGATACGCAGTATTTT. Translated: CASSSGASGRNTDTQYF.

In this sample, this clonotype turned up many times. The genes are TRBV5-5 and TRBJ2-1; weak D call: TRBD1 (6 bases). V lost 1 base and J 5 bases, leaving 10 bases between the germline ends. CDR1 and CDR2 (germline): SGHKS, YYEKEE (reference sequence). The CDR3 covers 14 residues. For the CDR3, the DNA is TGTGCCAGCAGCTTGTCCGACAGGAACAATGAGCAGTTCTTC. Encoded protein: CASSLSDRNNEQFF.

This clonotype has more than one count but fewer than ten. This chain links TRBV7-9 with TRBJ2-3; 7 bases are shared with TRBD2. CDR1 and CDR2 from the germline V gene are SEHNR and FQNEAQ (reference sequence). The CDR3 runs to 13 residues. The V segment lost 8 bases and the J segment 1 base; nucleotides outside the gene matches: 3. CDR3 DNA sequence: TGTGCCAGCGGGACTATCGGCACAGATACGCAGTATTTT. Its translation: CASGTIGTDTQYF.

Note on this clonotype: A read error may explain this, as a much larger clone is one base away. The chain joins TRBV7-9 to TRBJ2-4; 7 bases agree with TRBD1. The assigned J gene may be wrong: the sequence end matches TRBJ2-5 better. The CDR3 runs to 13 residues. Germline CDR1 is SEHNR and CDR2 is FQNEAQ (reference sequence). The CDR3 reads CASSTYRGETQYF. The CDR3, as DNA: TGTGCCAGCAGCACGTACAGGGGAGAGACCCAGTACTTC.

About this clonotype: The junction and the germline gene differ at one end; a read error may be behind it. The rearrangement links TRBV6-2 or TRBV6-3 to TRBJ2-6, with D possibly matching TRBD1 (5 bases). The CDR3 is made up of 14 amino acids. Germline CDR1 and CDR2: MNHEY and SVGEGT. The chain's CDR3 is CASRRSSGANVRTF. CDR3 bases: TGTGCCAGCAGACGGAGCTCTGGGGCCAACGTCCGGACTTTC.

As regards this clonotype: A much larger clone sits a single nucleotide away, making a read error possible. The rearrangement uses TRBV12-3 or TRBV12-4 and TRBJ2-7; possibly TRBD1 or TRBD2 for D (7 bases each). With 6 bases removed from V and 2 bases from J, the gap between germline ends came to 14 bases. The CDR3 length is 14 residues. The CDR3 coding sequence is TGTGCCAGCAGCCAGGGGGGGGTCACCTACGAGCAGTACTTC. Encoded protein: CASSQGGVTYEQYF.